This T cell receptor beta chain was obtained from a study of CD8 T cells in ankylosing spondylitis. Whole-study results and caveats: Existing reports had already noted some motif variants in reactive arthritis synovial fluid and blood. Disease-linked clones reportedly concentrated significantly in matched ankylosing spondylitis synovial fluid. With a CD8+ phenotype, disease-linked clones were relatively rare in peripheral blood.

Ten or more counts support this clonotype. What it recognizes is unknown. After removal of 5 bases from V and 3 bases from J, the junction contained 11 bases not matched to a gene. From germline, CDR1 is SQVTM and CDR2 ANQGSEA. This CDR3 has 16 residues. A quantitative 5'-RACE method, one with molecular barcodes, was used to make TCR beta libraries. Via MiXCR, TCRdb re-called the 5' RACE reads, giving one row per CDR3 protein. The data hold 250,000 to 350,000 distinct CDR3 sequences, with more than 20% observed a single time. V and J are TRBV29-1 and TRBJ2-3; the match to TRBD2 covers 10 bases. The receptor's source is a female donor with ankylosing spondylitis or in good health (not recorded which). The sample was blood, either unsorted or a sorted T cell fraction (not recorded which). CDR3 nucleotides: TGCAGCGTTTCCCGTCTAGCGGGAGAGGGGACAGATACGCAGTATTTT. Encoded protein: CSVSRLAGEGTDTQYF.